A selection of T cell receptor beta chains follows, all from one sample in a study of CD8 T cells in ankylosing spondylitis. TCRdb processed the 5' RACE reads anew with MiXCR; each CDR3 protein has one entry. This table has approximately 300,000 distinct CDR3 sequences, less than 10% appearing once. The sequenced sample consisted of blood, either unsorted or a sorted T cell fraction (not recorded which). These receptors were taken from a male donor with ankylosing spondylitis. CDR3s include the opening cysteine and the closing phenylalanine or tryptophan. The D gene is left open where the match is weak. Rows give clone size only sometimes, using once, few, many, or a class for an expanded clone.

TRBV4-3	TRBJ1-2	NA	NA	TGCGCCAGCAGCCAAGGGGGGATCTATGGCTACACCTTC	CASSQGGIYGYTF
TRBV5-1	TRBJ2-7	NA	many	TGCGCCAGCAGCTTGGGCAGACCCTACGAGCAGTACTTC	CASSLGRPYEQYF
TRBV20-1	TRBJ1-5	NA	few	TGCAGTGCGAAGGACAGAAGCAATCAGCCCCAGCATTTT	CSAKDRSNQPQHF
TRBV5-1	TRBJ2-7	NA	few	TGCGCCAGCAGCTTCCGGGACAACTACGAGCAGTACTTC	CASSFRDNYEQYF
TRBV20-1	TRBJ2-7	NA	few	TGCAGTGCTAGCCGGGACAACCCCTACGAGCAGTACTTC	CSASRDNPYEQYF
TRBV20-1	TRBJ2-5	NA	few	TGCAGTGCTAGAGATGGGCTCCAAAGAACCCAGTACTTC	CSARDGLQRTQYF
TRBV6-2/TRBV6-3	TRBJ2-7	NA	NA	TGTGCCAGCAGTTACTTACAGGGTGATTACGAGCAGTACTTC	CASSYLQGDYEQYF
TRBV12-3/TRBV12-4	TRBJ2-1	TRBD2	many	TGTGCCAGCGGGCTAGCGGGACTCAATGAGCAGTTCTTC	CASGLAGLNEQFF
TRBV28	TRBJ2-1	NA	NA	TGTGCCAGCAGTCTACGCGAGAGTTGGCCTGTTGAGCAGTTCTTC	CASSLRESWPVEQFF
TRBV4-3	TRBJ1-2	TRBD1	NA	TGCGCCAGCAGCCAGAGGGAGTATGTTGTTGCGGCCGACAGGGAGGGAGGCTACACCTTC	CASSQREYVVAADREGGYTF
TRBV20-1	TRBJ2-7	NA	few	TGCAGTGCCGGCAGGGATCTATCCTACGAGCAGTACTTC	CSAGRDLSYEQYF
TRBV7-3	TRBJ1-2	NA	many	TGTGCCAGCAGCTTAATGGGGGGCTCCCTCTATGGCTACACCTTC	CASSLMGGSLYGYTF
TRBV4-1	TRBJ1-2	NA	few	TGCGCCAGCAGCCAAGTCAGGGTTAACTATGGCTACACCTTC	CASSQVRVNYGYTF
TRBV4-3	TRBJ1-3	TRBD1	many	TGCGCCAGCAGCCTACACTCCCGGGACAGACCTGGAAACACCATATATTTT	CASSLHSRDRPGNTIYF
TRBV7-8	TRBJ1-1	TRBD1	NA	TGTGCCAGCAGCGTCAGGGGGCGTGAGGCTTACACTGAAGCTTTCTTT	CASSVRGREAYTEAFF
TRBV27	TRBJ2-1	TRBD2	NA	TGTGCCAGCAGCATGGGAGGGTATGAGCAGTTCTTC	CASSMGGYEQFF
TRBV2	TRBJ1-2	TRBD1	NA	TGTGCCAGCAGTAGACAGGGCACGGATGGCTACACCTTC	CASSRQGTDGYTF
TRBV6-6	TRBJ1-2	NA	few	TGTGCCAGCAGTCGACGGGACTATGGCTACACCTTC	CASSRRDYGYTF
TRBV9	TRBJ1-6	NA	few	TGTGCCAGCAGCGTAGGGACAGACTATAATTCACCCCTCCACTTT	CASSVGTDYNSPLHF
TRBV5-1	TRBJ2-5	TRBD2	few	TGCGCCAGCAGCTTGAGACTAGCGGGAGAAGAGACCCAGTACTTC	CASSLRLAGEETQYF
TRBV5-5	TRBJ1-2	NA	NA	TGTGCCAGCAGCTTGATGAGGGAACGGGGCGGCTACACCTTC	CASSLMRERGGYTF
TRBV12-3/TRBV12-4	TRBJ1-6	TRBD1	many	TGTGCCAGCAGTTTTCAGGGGGGCGATTCACCCCTCCACTTT	CASSFQGGDSPLHF
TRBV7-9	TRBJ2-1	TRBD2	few	TGTGCCAGCAGCCTCGGGAGGGGGAGGCAAGATGAGCAGTTCTTC	CASSLGRGRQDEQFF
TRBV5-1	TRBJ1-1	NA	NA	TGCGCCAGCAGCTCCTCGTACCGGACAGAACTACACACTGAAGCTTTCTTT	CASSSSYRTELHTEAFF
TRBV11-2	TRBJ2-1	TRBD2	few	TGTGCCAGCAGCTTCGGACTAGCGGGAGAACCCAATGAGCAGTTCTTC	CASSFGLAGEPNEQFF
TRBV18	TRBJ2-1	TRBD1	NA	TGTGCCAGCTCACCACGGACAGGGGTCAATGAGCAGTTCTTC	CASSPRTGVNEQFF
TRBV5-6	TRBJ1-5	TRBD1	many	TGTGCCAGCAGCTTGAGGGCAGGGGGTGGCAATCAGCCCCAGCATTTT	CASSLRAGGGNQPQHF
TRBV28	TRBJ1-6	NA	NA	TGTGCCAGCAGCTATCTCTCCTATAATTCACCCCTCCACTTT	CASSYLSYNSPLHF
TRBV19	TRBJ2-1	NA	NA	TGTGCCAGTAGTATCGGACTATTACCACTCTTCTACAATGAGCAGTTCTTC	CASSIGLLPLFYNEQFF
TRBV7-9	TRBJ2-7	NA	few	TGTGCCAGCAGCTCCCCGGCCCTTACCCCCGATATGTACGAGCAGTACTTC	CASSSPALTPDMYEQYF
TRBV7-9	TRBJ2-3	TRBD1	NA	TGTGCCAGCAGCTTAGGGACAGGAGTTAGAGATACGCAGTATTTT	CASSLGTGVRDTQYF
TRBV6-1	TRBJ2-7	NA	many	TGTGCCAGCAGTCCTTTCGGGACAACCTACGAGCAGTACTTC	CASSPFGTTYEQYF
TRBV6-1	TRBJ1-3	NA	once	TGTGCCAGCAGCAAGTTGGGGGGGCCCTCTGGAAACACCATATATTTT	CASSKLGGPSGNTIYF
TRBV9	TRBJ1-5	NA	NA	TGTGCCAGCAGCGCGGGACCGAACAATCAGCCCCAGCATTTT	CASSAGPNNQPQHF
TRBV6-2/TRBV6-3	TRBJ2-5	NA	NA	TGTGCCAGCAGTTACTTCAGCGGCCAAGAGACCCAGTACTTC	CASSYFSGQETQYF
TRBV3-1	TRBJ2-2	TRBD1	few	TGTGCCAGCAGCCAGATTCCCCTCGGGACAGGGTACACCGGGGAGCTGTTTTTT	CASSQIPLGTGYTGELFF
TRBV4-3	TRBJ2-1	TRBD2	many	TGCGCCAGCAGCCAAGAGTACGGCGGGAGAGCCCACTACAATGAGCAGTTCTTC	CASSQEYGGRAHYNEQFF
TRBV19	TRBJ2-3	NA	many	TGTGCCAGTACTAGGTTCTCGGGAGTGCGCACAGATACGCAGTATTTT	CASTRFSGVRTDTQYF
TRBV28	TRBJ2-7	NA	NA	TGTGCCACCCTAGGGCCCGTCCTGGAGCAGTACTTC	CATLGPVLEQYF
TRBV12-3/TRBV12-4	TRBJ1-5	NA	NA	TGTGCCAGCAGAGTGGGACGGGATAATCAGCCCCAGCATTTT	CASRVGRDNQPQHF
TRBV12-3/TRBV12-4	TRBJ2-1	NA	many	TGTGCCAGCAAAGCTGAAGTGATAAGTGAGCAGTTCTTC	CASKAEVISEQFF
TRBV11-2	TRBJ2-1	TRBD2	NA	TGTGCCAGCAGCTTTCCCAAGACTAGCGGTAGACTAAGTGAGCAGTTCTTC	CASSFPKTSGRLSEQFF
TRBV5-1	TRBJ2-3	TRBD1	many	TGCGCCAGCAGTACTATCCAGGGGGCATCAGATACGCAGTATTTT	CASSTIQGASDTQYF
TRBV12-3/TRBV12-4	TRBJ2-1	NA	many	TGTGCCAGCAGTTTAGGGCTATTGTGGGAGCAGTTCTTC	CASSLGLLWEQFF
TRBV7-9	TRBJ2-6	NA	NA	TGTGCCAGCAGCTTGCAGGGAGGAACTGGGGCCAACGTCCTGACTTTC	CASSLQGGTGANVLTF
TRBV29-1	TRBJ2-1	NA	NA	TGCAGCGCAAGGAGCTCCTACAATGAGCAGTTCTTC	CSARSSYNEQFF
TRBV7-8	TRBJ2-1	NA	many	TGTGCCAGCAGGGGGACCGACAATGAGCAGTTCTTC	CASRGTDNEQFF
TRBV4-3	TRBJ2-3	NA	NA	TGCGCCAGCAGCCGAGGACGTACAGATACGCAGTATTTT	CASSRGRTDTQYF
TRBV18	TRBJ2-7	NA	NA	TGTGCCAGCTCACCACGCGGATCCTCCTACTCCTACGAGCAGTACTTC	CASSPRGSSYSYEQYF
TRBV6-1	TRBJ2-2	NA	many	TGTGCCAGCAGTCCTCCCAATGGTGAGGGGAGGACCACCGGGGAGCTGTTTTTT	CASSPPNGEGRTTGELFF
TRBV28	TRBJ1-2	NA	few	TGTGCCAGCAGTTCAGGCCTACAGGGAGAGTATGGCTACACCTTC	CASSSGLQGEYGYTF
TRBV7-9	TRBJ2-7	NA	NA	TGTGCCAGCAGCTTAGTTTCGGGATCCGACGAGCAGTACTTC	CASSLVSGSDEQYF
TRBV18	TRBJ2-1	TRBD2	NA	TGTGCCAGCTCACCATGGACTAGCGAACGCAATGAGCAGTTCTTC	CASSPWTSERNEQFF
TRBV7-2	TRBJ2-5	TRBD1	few	TGTGCCAGCAGCCTTCGGACAGGTTCGGAGACCCAGTACTTC	CASSLRTGSETQYF